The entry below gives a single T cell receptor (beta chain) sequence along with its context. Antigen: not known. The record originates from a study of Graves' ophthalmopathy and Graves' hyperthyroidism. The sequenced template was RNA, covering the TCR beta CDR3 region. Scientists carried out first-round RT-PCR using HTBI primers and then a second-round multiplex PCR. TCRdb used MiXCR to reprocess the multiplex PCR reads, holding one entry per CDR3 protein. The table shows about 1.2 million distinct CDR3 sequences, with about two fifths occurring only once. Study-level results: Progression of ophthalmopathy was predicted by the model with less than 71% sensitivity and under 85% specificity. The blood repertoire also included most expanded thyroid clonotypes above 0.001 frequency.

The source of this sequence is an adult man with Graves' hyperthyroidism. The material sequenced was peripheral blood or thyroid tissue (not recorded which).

The CDR3 nucleotides read TGTGCCAGCAGCTTCGAAGGGGGCCGAGTCCCCTACGAGCAGTACTTC. This translates into CASSFEGGRVPYEQYF. The gene calls are TRBV7-9 and TRBJ2-7; 7 bases agree with TRBD1. V lost 3 bases, J lost 2 bases, and 10 bases stayed unmatched. Germline-derived CDR1 and CDR2 are SEHNR and FQNEAQ (reference sequence). The CDR3 is made up of 16 amino acids.